The 21 T cell receptor beta chains below all came from one sample that was sequenced in a study of blood T cell repertoires in COVID-19. The repertoire was sequenced with immunoSEQ multiplex PCR; TCRdb's copy has only in-frame clones and lacks some. The sample gives about 200,000 clones, 65% to 85% of which show up once; about 8% is in the top ten. The sequenced sample was peripheral blood. Receptor source: an elderly woman with acute or convalescent COVID-19.

The chain recombines TRBV5-1 with TRBJ2-1; D perhaps matches TRBD2 (5 bases). Looked up from germline, CDR1 is SGHRS and CDR2 is YFSETQ. The CDR3 covers 17 residues. V lost 0 bases, J lost 0 bases, and 13 bases lay in between. In nucleotides, the CDR3 is TGCGCCAGCAGCTTGGGACCGAGCGGTAGCTCCTACAATGAGCAGTTCTTC. Protein: CASSLGPSGSSYNEQFF.

This clone came up a few times. The chain has TRBV3-1 (or the pseudogene TRBV3-2) and TRBJ1-2, with a possible D match to TRBD1 (5 bases). This CDR3 comprises 15 residues. V lost 0 bases, J lost 4 bases, and 12 bases lay in between. CDR1 and CDR2 from the germline V gene are LGHDT and YNNKEL (reference sequence). CDR3 nucleotides: TGTGCCAGCAGCCAAGAGAAGGGGCGGTTCTATGGCTACACCTTC. The encoded protein is CASSQEKGRFYGYTF.

This clone was counted once. The chain couples TRBV3-1 (or the pseudogene TRBV3-2) to TRBJ2-5, with 7 bases identical to TRBD2. This CDR3 spans 14 amino acids. From germline, CDR1 is LGHDT and CDR2 YNNKEL (reference sequence). Unmatched junction bases numbered 4, after V lost 1 base and J lost 5 bases. CDR3: CASSQVAGVETQYF. CDR3 DNA sequence: TGTGCCAGCAGCCAAGTTGCGGGAGTTGAGACCCAGTACTTC.

The chain employs TRBV15 and TRBJ1-3, with 8 bases identical to TRBD1. The CDR3 covers 14 residues. Germline V lookup: CDR1 LNHNV, CDR2 YYDKDF (reference sequence). J was trimmed by 5 bases and V by 3 bases; bases with no gene match: 3. Here the CDR3 reads CATSSDRGRNTIYF. CDR3 nucleotides: TGTGCCACCAGCAGCGACAGGGGTCGAAACACCATATATTTT.

This clone was seen only a few times. The gene calls are TRBV5-5 and TRBJ1-5, with a weak D call TRBD1 (5 bases). Between the trimmed V and J ends, which lost 1 base and 7 bases, there was a span of 12 bases. This CDR3 is 14 amino acids long. Germline CDR1 SGHKS, CDR2 YYEKEE (reference sequence). The CDR3 region has the DNA TGTGCCAGCAGCTTGTCGGGGGGTTTGCAGCCCCAGCATTTT. Translating gives CASSLSGGLQPQHF.

The chain couples TRBV18 to TRBJ2-1, with TRBD2 matching 7 bases. The CDR3 has 17 amino acids. Germline CDR1 reads KGHSH; CDR2 reads LQKENI. V was clipped by 6 bases and J by 4 bases; unmatched bases: 15. Here the CDR3 DNA reads TGTGCCAGCTCGTCTCCGGCTAGCGGAAACAATTACAATGAGCAGTTCTTC. It codes for CASSSPASGNNYNEQFF.

The CDR3 sequence is CASSEARGLAPEAFF. The DNA for the CDR3 is TGTGCCAGCAGTGAAGCGCGGGGTCTAGCACCTGAAGCTTTCTTT. The gene calls are TRBV2 and TRBJ1-1, with D uncertain. With 0 bases removed from V and 6 bases from J, the gap between germline ends came to 14 bases. This CDR3 is 15 amino acids long. In germline, CDR1 is SNHLY, CDR2 FYNNEI.

This clone was counted once. V usage is TRBV28 and J usage is TRBJ2-2; TRBD1 agrees at 9 bases. The CDR3 spans 14 residues. Germline V gene sequence: CDR1 MDHEN, CDR2 SYDVKM. J was trimmed by 6 bases and V by 9 bases; bases with no gene match: 8. The CDR3 sequence: CASRQGGSPGELFF. In DNA form, the CDR3 reads TGTGCCAGTAGACAGGGGGGTAGTCCCGGGGAGCTGTTTTTT. The full variable domain, completed using reference TRBV28 and TRBJ2-2, is DVKVTQSSRYLVKRTGEKVFLECVQDMDHENMFWYRQDPGLGLRLIYFSYDVKMKEKGDIPEGYSVSREKKERFSLILESASTNQTSMYLCASRQGGSPGELFFGEGSRLTVL.

This rearrangement joins TRBV6-5 to TRBJ1-6; D may be TRBD1 (5 bases). The V gene lost 6 bases and the J gene lost 10 bases, with 19 bases spanning the gap. From germline, CDR1 is MNHEY and CDR2 SVGAGI. CDR3 length equals 15 residues. CDR3 loop: CASSSSGGGYSPLHF. In DNA, the CDR3 is TGTGCCAGCAGCTCTTCGGGGGGAGGATACTCACCCCTCCACTTT.

The chain couples TRBV7-2 to TRBJ2-7, with TRBD2 matching 7 bases. The length of the CDR3 is 16 residues. The ends lost 0 bases at V and 0 bases at J; junction bases unmatched: 5. From germline, CDR1 is SGHTA and CDR2 FQGNSA. The CDR3 is CASSLAIPSGSYEQYF. The CDR3 DNA reads TGTGCCAGCAGCTTAGCGATACCTAGCGGCTCCTACGAGCAGTACTTC.

This chain links TRBV19 with TRBJ1-2; possible D gene TRBD1, 6 bases. The length of the CDR3 is 13 residues. Germline CDR1 is LNHDA and CDR2 is SQIVND (reference sequence). Trimming left V 4 bases short and J 6 bases short, with 12 bases between. Here the CDR3 DNA reads TGTGCCAGTAGTACCTGGGGGCGAAATGGCTACACCTTC. Translated, it gives CASSTWGRNGYTF.

V gene TRBV15 combines with J gene TRBJ1-2; TRBD1 is a possible D gene (6 bases). The CDR3 runs 17 residues. The V end lost 4 bases, the J end lost 6 bases, and 24 bases lay between the germline ends. Germline loops: CDR1 LNHNV, CDR2 YYDKDF (reference sequence). The CDR3 DNA follows: TGTGCCACCAGCACTACGAGTCTTACCGGGACACTCAATGGCTACACCTTC. Translating gives CATSTTSLTGTLNGYTF.

The rearrangement joins TRBV6-5 to TRBJ1-2; 9 bases are shared with TRBD1. This CDR3 contains 12 residues. The V segment lost 7 bases and the J segment 6 bases; nucleotides outside the gene matches: 3. Germline V gene sequence: CDR1 MNHEY, CDR2 SVGAGI. The CDR3 DNA is TGTGCCAGCACCAGGACAGGGGATGGCTACACCTTC. This translates into CASTRTGDGYTF.

In this sample, this clone turned up once. This chain joins TRBV11-2 and TRBJ2-7; the D is unclear. With 5 bases removed from V and 4 bases from J, the gap between germline ends came to 9 bases. CDR1 is SGHAT, CDR2 FQNNGV, per germline. The CDR3 is 12 residues long. CDR3 sequence: CASSRLWYEQYF. The CDR3 DNA is TGTGCCAGCAGCCGGTTGTGGTACGAGCAGTACTTC.

The J gene is TRBJ2-5, the V gene TRBV7-2, with TRBD1 matching 8 bases. Germline CDR1 SGHTA, CDR2 FQGNSA. V was clipped by 4 bases and J by 4 bases; unmatched bases: 8. The CDR3 sequence is 15 residues long. The CDR3 DNA follows: TGTGCCAGCAGCTCCGGACAGGGAAGGAGAGAGACCCAGTACTTC. Translation gives CASSSGQGRRETQYF.

The chain combines TRBV12-3 or TRBV12-4 with TRBJ2-3; no firm D call. This CDR3 region has 11 residues. V lost 7 bases and J lost 5, with 7 bases in between. The CDR3 sequence is CASTLKDTQYF. CDR3 bases: TGTGCCAGCACCTTAAAAGATACGCAGTATTTT.

V gene TRBV28 combines with J gene TRBJ2-1, with 11 bases identical to TRBD1. J gave up 8 bases and V 10 bases, and 7 bases lay outside the gene matches. Per the germline V gene, CDR1 is MDHEN and CDR2 is SYDVKM. There are 13 residues in the CDR3. The CDR3 spells CATQGQGDDEQFF. For the CDR3, the DNA is TGTGCCACCCAGGGACAGGGGGATGATGAGCAGTTCTTC.

The chain is built from TRBV19 and TRBJ1-2; TRBD1 might be the D (5 bases). The ends were cut back, 9 bases at V and 7 bases at J, with 12 bases in the middle. There are 11 residues in the CDR3. The germline V gene encodes CDR1 LNHDA and CDR2 SQIVND (reference sequence). CDR3 nucleotides: TGTGCCAGCTACGGGGGGGTTGGCTACACCTTC. Translating it yields CASYGGVGYTF.

The genes are TRBV4-1 and TRBJ1-1; 10 bases are shared with TRBD1. The CDR3 loop spans 16 amino acids. CDR1 and CDR2 (germline): MGHRA, YSYEKL. Trimming at V came to 3 bases and at J to 6 bases, leaving 10 bases not matched to a gene. The CDR3 coding sequence is TGCGCCAGCAGCCACCTACCGGGACAGGGGACGGCTGAAGCTTTCTTT. Translated, it gives CASSHLPGQGTAEAFF.

The chain employs TRBV5-1 and TRBJ1-2; D is possibly TRBD1 (5 bases). Germline CDR1 and CDR2: SGHRS and YFSETQ. This CDR3 comprises 12 residues. Trimming took off 5 bases at V and 2 bases at J, with 7 bases between the two ends. The CDR3 DNA sequence: TGCGCCAGCAGATCAGGGAACTATGGCTACACCTTC. Residues: CASRSGNYGYTF.

The chain employs TRBV6-5 and TRBJ1-5; tentatively, D is TRBD1 (5 bases). Trimming removed 5 bases from V and 7 bases from J, with 18 bases in between. The CDR3 extends over 15 amino acids. Looked up from germline, CDR1 is MNHEY and CDR2 is SVGAGI. The chain's CDR3 is CASSLLGEGGQPQHF. In DNA form, the CDR3 reads TGTGCCAGCAGTCTCCTAGGGGAGGGCGGACAGCCCCAGCATTTT.